The source of this T cell receptor (beta chain) is a study of spatial heterogeneity in lung cancer. This clonotype was picked up many times. TCRdb passed the 5' RACE reads through MiXCR, listing each CDR3 protein once. The sample includes approximately 20,000 distinct CDR3 sequences, less than 9.5% of them seen just once. The time point here: blood at routine non-recurrence follow-up after resection. This CDR3 contains 16 residues. From germline, CDR1 is SGHNT and CDR2 YENEEA. After removal of 1 base from V and 1 base from J, the junction contained 2 bases not matched to a gene. This specimen was PBMCs, taken at follow-up. The V call is TRBV11-3, the J call TRBJ2-5, with 11 bases aligning to TRBD2. This clonotype originated in a male donor with early-stage non-small cell lung cancer. The CDR3 loop reads CASSLGGTSGQETQYF. The CDR3 DNA reads TGTGCCAGCAGCTTAGGGGGGACTAGCGGCCAAGAGACCCAGTACTTC.